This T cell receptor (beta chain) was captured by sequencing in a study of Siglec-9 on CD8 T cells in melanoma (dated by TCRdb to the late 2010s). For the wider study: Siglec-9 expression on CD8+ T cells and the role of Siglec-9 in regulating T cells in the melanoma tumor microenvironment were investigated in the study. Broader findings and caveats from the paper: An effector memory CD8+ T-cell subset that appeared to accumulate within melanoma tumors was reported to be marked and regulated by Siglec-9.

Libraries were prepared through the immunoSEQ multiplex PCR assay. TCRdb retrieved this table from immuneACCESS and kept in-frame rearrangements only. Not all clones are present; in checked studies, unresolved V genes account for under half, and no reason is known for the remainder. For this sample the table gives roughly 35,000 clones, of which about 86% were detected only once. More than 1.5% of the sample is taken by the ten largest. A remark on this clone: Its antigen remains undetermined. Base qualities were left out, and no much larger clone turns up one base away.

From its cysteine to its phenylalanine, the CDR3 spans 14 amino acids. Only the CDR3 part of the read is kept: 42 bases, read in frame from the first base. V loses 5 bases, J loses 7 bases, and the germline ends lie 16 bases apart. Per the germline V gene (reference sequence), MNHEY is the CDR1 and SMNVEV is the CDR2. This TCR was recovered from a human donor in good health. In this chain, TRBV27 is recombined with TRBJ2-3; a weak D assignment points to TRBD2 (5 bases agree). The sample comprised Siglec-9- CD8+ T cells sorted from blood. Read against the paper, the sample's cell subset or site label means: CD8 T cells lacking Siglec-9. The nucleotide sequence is TGTGCCAGCAGTCCAGCGGTCGCCGTGCATACGCAGTATTTT. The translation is CASSPAVAVHTQYF.